This T cell receptor (beta chain) is from a study of OX40 agonist ivuxolimab in advanced cancers. The overall study: Hepatocellular carcinoma, melanoma, renal cell or head and neck cancer affected the dose-escalation patients. Study-level results: Antigens targeted by the expanded peripheral T cells were not determined. The study found that CD8+ T cells averaged more expanded clones than CD4+. Both blood CD4+ and CD8+ T cells showed clonal growth by week 6 at 0.1 to 3.0 mg/kg.

Regarding this clone: Antigen specificity is unknown.

This CDR3 contains 16 residues. The ends lost 0 bases at V and 4 bases at J; junction bases unmatched: 3. From germline, CDR1 is SGHVS and CDR2 FNYEAQ. Method: immunoSEQ multiplex PCR; TCRdb's copy keeps in-frame clones and lacks some. Of 60,000 to 75,000 clones listed, roughly nine tenths were seen once; the top ten hold less than 5%. The sequences come from CD4+ or CD8+ T cells sorted from blood, collected in a trial of the OX40 agonist ivuxolimab. This TCR came from an adult with an advanced solid tumor such as melanoma, head and neck, liver or kidney cancer. The chain has TRBV7-6 and TRBJ2-2; 9 nucleotides agree with TRBD2. The CDR3: CASSLAGRGGTGELFF. The DNA for the CDR3 is TGTGCCAGCAGCTTAGCCGGGCGGGGGGGCACCGGGGAGCTGTTTTTT.